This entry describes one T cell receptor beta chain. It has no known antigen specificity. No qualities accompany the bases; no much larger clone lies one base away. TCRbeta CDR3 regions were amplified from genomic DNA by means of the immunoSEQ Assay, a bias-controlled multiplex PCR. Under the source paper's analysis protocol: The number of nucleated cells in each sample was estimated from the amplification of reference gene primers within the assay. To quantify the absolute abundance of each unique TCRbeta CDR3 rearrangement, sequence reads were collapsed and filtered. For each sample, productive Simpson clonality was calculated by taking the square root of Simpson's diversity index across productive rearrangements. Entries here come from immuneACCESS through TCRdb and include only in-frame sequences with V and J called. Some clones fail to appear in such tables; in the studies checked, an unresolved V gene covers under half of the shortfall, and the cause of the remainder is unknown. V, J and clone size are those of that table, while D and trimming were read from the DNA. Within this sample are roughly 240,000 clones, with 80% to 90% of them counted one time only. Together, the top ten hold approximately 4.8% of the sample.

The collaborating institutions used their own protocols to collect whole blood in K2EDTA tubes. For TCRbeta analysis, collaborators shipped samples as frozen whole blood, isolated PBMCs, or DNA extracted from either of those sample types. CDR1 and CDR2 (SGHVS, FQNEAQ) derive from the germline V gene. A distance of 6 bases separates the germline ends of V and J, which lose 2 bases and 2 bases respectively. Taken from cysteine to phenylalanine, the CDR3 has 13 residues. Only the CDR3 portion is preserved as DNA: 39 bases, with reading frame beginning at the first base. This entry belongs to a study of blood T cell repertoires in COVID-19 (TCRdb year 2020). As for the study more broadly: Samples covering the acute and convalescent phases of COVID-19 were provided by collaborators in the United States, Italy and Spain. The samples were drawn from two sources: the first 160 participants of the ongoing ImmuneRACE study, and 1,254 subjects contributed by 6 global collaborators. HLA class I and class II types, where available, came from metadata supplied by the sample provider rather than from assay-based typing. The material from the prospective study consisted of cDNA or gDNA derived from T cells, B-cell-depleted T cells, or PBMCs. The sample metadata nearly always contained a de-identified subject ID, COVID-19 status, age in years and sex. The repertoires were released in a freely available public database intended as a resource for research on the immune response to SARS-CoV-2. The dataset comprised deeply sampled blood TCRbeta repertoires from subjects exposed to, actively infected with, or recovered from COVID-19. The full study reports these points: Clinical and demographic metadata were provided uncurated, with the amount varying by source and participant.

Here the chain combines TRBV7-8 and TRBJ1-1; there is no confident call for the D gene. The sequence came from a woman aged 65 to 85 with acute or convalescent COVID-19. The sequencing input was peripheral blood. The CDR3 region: CASSLQSNTEAFF. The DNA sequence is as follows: TGTGCCAGCAGCTTACAGTCCAACACTGAAGCTTTCTTT.